This entry lists 18 T cell receptor beta chains sequenced from one sample in a study of blood T cell repertoires in COVID-19. The protocol was immunoSEQ multiplex PCR, while the TCRdb copy is restricted to in-frame clones and leaves out a portion. The sample yields some 42,000 clones, more than 70% seen once. Sample: peripheral blood. These receptors originate from a human donor in a cohort sampled during active COVID-19.

V and J are TRBV21-1 and TRBJ1-6. TRBV21-1 is a pseudogene segment. The CDR3 runs to 15 residues. The CDR3 region is CASSSLPGNSSPLHF. For the CDR3, the DNA is TGTGCCAGCAGCTCCCTACCGGGGAACTCTTCACCCCTCCACTTT.

CDR3 sequence: CASSLEADRSYNEQFF. For the CDR3, the DNA is TGTGCCAGCAGCTTAGAGGCGGATCGCTCCTACAATGAGCAGTTCTTC. The chain uses TRBV11-3 and TRBJ2-1; D not certain. The CDR3 runs 16 residues. CDR1 SGHNT and CDR2 YENEEA come from the germline V gene. V dropped 0 bases and J dropped 0 bases, with 9 bases sitting between them.

The V gene is TRBV6-5, the J gene TRBJ2-5; 8 nucleotides match TRBD2. With 2 bases clipped from V and 1 base from J, the junction kept 6 bases outside the gene matches. The CDR3 totals 16 residues. Germline assignment: CDR1 MNHEY and CDR2 SVGAGI. CDR3 coding DNA: TGTGCCAGCAGTTACGGGTTAGCGGGGATCCAAGAGACCCAGTACTTC. Encoded protein: CASSYGLAGIQETQYF.

The rearrangement links TRBV6-5 to TRBJ2-7, with TRBD2 identical over 9 bases. V was pared by 0 bases and J by 2 bases, with 5 bases of the junction left unmatched. The CDR3 is made up of 16 amino acids. Germline lookup yields CDR1 MNHEY and CDR2 SVGAGI. CDR3 loop: CASSYSLRGGTYEQYF. Written as DNA, the CDR3 is TGTGCCAGCAGTTACTCTCTGCGGGGGGGAACCTACGAGCAGTACTTC.

The V gene is TRBV9, the J gene TRBJ2-3; D not resolved. Germline CDR1 SGDLS, CDR2 YYNGEE. Trimming cost V 2 bases and J 1 base, with 8 bases left between them. This CDR3 is built from 14 residues. The CDR3 loop reads CASSVEQRTDTQYF. The CDR3 DNA reads as TGTGCCAGCAGCGTGGAACAGCGCACAGATACGCAGTATTTT.

The chain is built from TRBV7-9 and TRBJ1-3, with 7 bases matching TRBD1. CDR3 length: 15 amino acids. Germline values: CDR1 SEHNR, CDR2 FQNEAQ (reference sequence). V dropped 5 bases and J dropped 2; count of bases not matched to a gene: 6. The CDR3 reads CASSKGQNAGNTIYF. The DNA of the CDR3 is TGTGCCAGCAGCAAGGGACAGAACGCTGGAAACACCATATATTTT.

This clone was counted a single time. This chain connects TRBV23-1 to TRBJ1-1, with 8 bases lining up with TRBD1. TRBV23-1 is flagged as an ORF with uncertain function. Unmatched junction bases numbered 1, after V lost 2 bases and J lost 8 bases. The CDR3 has 12 residues. This chain's CDR3 is CASSQGQGEAFF. In nucleotides, the CDR3 is TGCGCCAGCAGTCAAGGACAGGGAGAAGCTTTCTTT.

The count of this clone is one. The V call is TRBV5-1, the J call TRBJ1-2, with D possibly matching TRBD1 (6 bases). The germline V and J ends were trimmed by 0 bases and 1 base, with 16 bases remaining between them. CDR1 and CDR2 from the germline V gene are SGHRS and YFSETQ. This CDR3 region has 17 residues. CDR3: CASSLAGTRTVNYGYTF. Here the CDR3 DNA reads TGCGCCAGCAGCTTGGCCGGGACAAGGACCGTTAACTATGGCTACACCTTC.

The chain couples TRBV19 to TRBJ1-1, with 8 bases fitting TRBD1. Germline V gene data show CDR1 as LNHDA and CDR2 as SQIVND (reference sequence). This CDR3 spans 15 amino acids. V gave up 5 bases and J gave up 1 base; unmatched junction bases: 6. This CDR3 is CASSDVTGGNTEAFF. CDR3 coding DNA: TGTGCCAGTAGTGATGTTACAGGGGGGAACACTGAAGCTTTCTTT.

This chain connects TRBV3-1 (or the pseudogene TRBV3-2) to TRBJ2-5; 10 nucleotides agree with TRBD2. Germline V CDR1 and CDR2: LGHDT, YNNKEL (reference sequence). The CDR3 sequence is 18 residues long. J was trimmed by 5 bases and V by 0 bases; bases with no gene match: 12. CDR3 nucleotide sequence: TGTGCCAGCAGCCAAGATGTCAGCGGGCTAGCGGGGGTTGAGACCCAGTACTTC. Protein: CASSQDVSGLAGVETQYF.

V gene TRBV19 combines with J gene TRBJ1-2; 7 bases match TRBD1. Unmatched junction bases numbered 4, after V lost 6 bases and J lost 0 bases. Germline V lookup: CDR1 LNHDA, CDR2 SQIVND (reference sequence). The CDR3 sequence is 14 residues long. The CDR3 nucleotides are TGTGCCAGTAGCCGGGGGACAGCTAACTATGGCTACACCTTC. Amino acids: CASSRGTANYGYTF.

The rearrangement uses TRBV5-4 and TRBJ2-5, with 8 positions matching TRBD2. The CDR3 is 16 residues long. Germline CDR1 SGHNT, CDR2 YYREEE (reference sequence). V lost 4 bases to trimming and J lost 4 bases; unmatched junction nucleotides: 12. This CDR3 reads CASSPRKRGGPETQYF. The CDR3 bases are TGTGCCAGCAGCCCAAGGAAACGGGGGGGCCCAGAGACCCAGTACTTC.

The CDR3 is CASSRRQSGANVLTF. CDR3 DNA: TGTGCCAGCAGTCGACGACAGTCTGGGGCCAACGTCCTGACTTTC. This chain links TRBV27 with TRBJ2-6; a weak D match, TRBD1 (5 bases). The CDR3 is made up of 15 amino acids. V dropped 5 bases and J dropped 1 base, with 9 bases sitting between them. From germline, CDR1 is MNHEY and CDR2 SMNVEV (reference sequence). The full variable domain, completed using reference TRBV27 and TRBJ2-6, is EAQVTQNPRYLITVTGKKLTVTCSQNMNHEYMSWYRQDPGLGLRQIYYSMNVEVTDKGDVPEGYKVSRKEKRNFPLILESPSPNQTSLYFCASSRRQSGANVLTFGAGSRLTVL.

The chain recombines TRBV6-4 with TRBJ1-2; TRBD1 aligns across 8 bases. This CDR3 is 15 amino acids long. Trimming cost V 6 bases and J 7 bases; bases outside gene matches: 13. Germline CDR1 MRHNA, CDR2 SNTAGT. CDR3 loop: CASSPDINTGGGYTF. In DNA form, the CDR3 reads TGTGCCAGCAGCCCCGATATAAATACAGGGGGTGGCTACACCTTC.

This clone was seen a single time. V and J are TRBV9 and TRBJ2-1; 9 positions match TRBD2. CDR1 SGDLS and CDR2 YYNGEE come from the germline V gene. This CDR3 is 15 amino acids long. Trimming at V came to 0 bases and at J to 7 bases, leaving 5 bases not matched to a gene. CDR3: CASSVGSGGRNEQFF. DNA for the CDR3: TGTGCCAGCAGCGTAGGTAGCGGGGGACGGAATGAGCAGTTCTTC. The full variable domain, with the rest looked up from reference TRBV9 and TRBJ2-1, is DSGVTQTPKHLITATGQRVTLRCSPRSGDLSVYWYQQSLDQGLQFLIQYYNGEERAKGNILERFSAQQFPDLHSELNLSSLELGDSALYFCASSVGSGGRNEQFFGPGTRLTVL.

J is TRBJ1-5 and V is TRBV2; D is unresolved. V gave up 5 bases and J gave up 0 bases, with 14 bases separating them. The CDR3 totals 16 residues. Germline-derived CDR1 and CDR2 are SNHLY and FYNNEI. CDR3 residues: CASSTGRGPSNQPQHF. The DNA of the CDR3 is TGTGCCAGCAGTACGGGCCGAGGGCCTAGCAATCAGCCCCAGCATTTT.

The rearrangement uses TRBV7-3 and TRBJ2-5; TRBD1 agrees at 9 bases. The CDR3 spans 15 residues. The trim removed 5 bases at V and 1 base at J, leaving 5 bases unmatched. The V gene's germline CDR1 is SGHTA and CDR2 FQGTGA. In nucleotides, the CDR3 is TGTGCCAGCAGCCGCGACAGGGGGGCCCAAGAGACCCAGTACTTC. It codes for CASSRDRGAQETQYF.

The CDR3 nucleotides read TGTGCCAGCAGCCACGACCCCCTGCGGGGAGCCAACAATGAGCAGTTCTTC. Its translation: CASSHDPLRGANNEQFF. The chain joins TRBV4-2 to TRBJ2-1; D is perhaps TRBD2 (6 bases). CDR1 and CDR2 from the germline V gene are LGHNA and YNFKEQ. V was pared by 3 bases and J by 5 bases, with 20 bases between. There are 17 residues in the CDR3.